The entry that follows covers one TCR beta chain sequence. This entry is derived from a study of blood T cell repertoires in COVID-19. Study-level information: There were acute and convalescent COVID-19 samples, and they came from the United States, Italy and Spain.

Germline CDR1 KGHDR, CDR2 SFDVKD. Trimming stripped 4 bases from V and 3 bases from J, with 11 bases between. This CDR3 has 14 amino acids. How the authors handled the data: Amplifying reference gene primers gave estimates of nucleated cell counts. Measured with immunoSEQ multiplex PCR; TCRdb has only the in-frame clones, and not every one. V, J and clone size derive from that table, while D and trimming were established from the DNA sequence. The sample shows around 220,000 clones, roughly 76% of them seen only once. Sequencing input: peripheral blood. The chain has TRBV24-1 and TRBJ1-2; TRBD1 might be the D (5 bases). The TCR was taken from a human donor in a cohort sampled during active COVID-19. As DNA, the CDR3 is TGTGCCACCAGTGAACATGACAGAGACTATGGCTACACCTTC. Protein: CATSEHDRDYGYTF.